The 13 T cell receptor beta chains listed next were all sequenced from one sample in a study of early T cells in non-severe SARS-CoV-2 infection. In TCRdb, the 5' RACE reads were re-called with MiXCR into one record per CDR3 protein. The sample carries tens of thousands of distinct CDR3 sequences, over 6.5% recorded once. The sample taken for sequencing was whole blood. The receptors shown here come from an adult who was a healthcare worker with PCR-confirmed SARS-CoV-2 infection or an uninfected control (not recorded which).

This clonotype showed up many times. This rearrangement joins TRBV20-1 to TRBJ2-7, with 7 positions matching TRBD2. Germline values: CDR1 DFQATT, CDR2 SNEGSKA (reference sequence). This CDR3 has 14 amino acids. Trimming cost V 0 bases and J 2 bases; bases outside gene matches: 4. This CDR3 is CSARDGGGPYEQYF. In nucleotides, the CDR3 is TGCAGTGCTAGAGATGGGGGAGGGCCCTACGAGCAGTACTTC.

This clonotype was recorded at least ten times. V is TRBV20-1 and J is TRBJ1-5; TRBD1 aligns across 8 bases. V gave up 2 bases and J gave up 1 base; unmatched junction bases: 4. The CDR3 runs 15 residues. CDR1 is DFQATT, CDR2 SNEGSKA, per germline (reference sequence). CDR3 DNA sequence: TGCAGTGCTAGACATGACAGGGGAAGCAATCAGCCCCAGCATTTT. It is translated as CSARHDRGSNQPQHF.

This clonotype has ten or more counts. The chain carries TRBV20-1 and TRBJ2-3; 13 positions agree with TRBD2. Germline-derived CDR1 and CDR2 are DFQATT and SNEGSKA (reference sequence). The CDR3 runs to 15 residues. V was clipped by 2 bases and J by 5 bases; unmatched bases: 4. CDR3 DNA: TGCAGTGCTAGAATGGGACTAGCGGGATTAGATACGCAGTATTTT. It translates to CSARMGLAGLDTQYF.

The chain uses TRBV20-1 and TRBJ2-1; D tentatively fits TRBD1 or TRBD2 (6 bases each). The CDR3 is 14 amino acids. The V end lost 1 base, the J end lost 8 bases, and 15 bases lay between the germline ends. Germline CDR1 DFQATT, CDR2 SNEGSKA (reference sequence). DNA of the CDR3: TGCAGTGCTAGAGTGGGGGCTAGGGAGGATGAGCAGTTCTTC. It translates to CSARVGAREDEQFF.

This chain joins TRBV10-3 and TRBJ1-5, with TRBD1 matching over 9 bases. The junction had 3 bases not matched to a gene; V was cut back by 3 bases and J by 6 bases. This CDR3 is built from 14 residues. Germline assignment: CDR1 ENHRY and CDR2 SYGVKD. Here the CDR3 reads CAISDGDRAQPQHF. DNA of the CDR3: TGTGCCATCAGTGACGGGGACAGGGCTCAGCCCCAGCATTTT.

The chain uses TRBV28 and TRBJ1-4; D call uncertain. The V end lost 3 bases, the J end lost 0 bases, and 8 bases lay between the germline ends. CDR3 length equals 15 residues. Germline V CDR1 and CDR2: MDHEN, SYDVKM. Here the CDR3 DNA reads TGTGCCAGCAGTTTGATAGGAGCAACTAATGAAAAACTGTTTTTT. This encodes CASSLIGATNEKLFF.

The J gene is TRBJ1-1, the V gene TRBV7-2; D ambiguous. V was clipped by 2 bases and J by 4 bases, with 11 bases between them. This CDR3 contains 14 residues. The V gene's germline CDR1 is SGHTA and CDR2 FQGNSA. For the CDR3, the DNA is TGTGCCAGCAGCTTATCTTTAGGGAGCACTGAAGCTTTCTTT. This codes for CASSLSLGSTEAFF.

This clonotype was counted ten times or more. The rearrangement links TRBV28 to TRBJ2-2; D gene unclear. V was shortened by 8 bases and J by 1 base, with 11 bases between the two germline ends. Germline loops: CDR1 MDHEN, CDR2 SYDVKM. The CDR3 sequence is 14 residues long. CDR3 DNA sequence: TGTGCCAGCCGTCCCGGCCGGAACACCGGGGAGCTGTTTTTT. Encoded protein: CASRPGRNTGELFF.

This clonotype has ten or more counts. The chain combines TRBV20-1 with TRBJ1-2; perhaps TRBD1 as D (5 bases). Germline V lookup: CDR1 DFQATT, CDR2 SNEGSKA (reference sequence). This CDR3 comprises 14 residues. The V end was cut by 1 base, the J end by 6 bases, with 15 bases between. The CDR3 DNA reads TGCAGTGCTAGAGGCCGCGGCAGGGAGGATGGCTACACCTTC. Its translation: CSARGRGREDGYTF.

This clonotype was seen at least ten times. The chain carries TRBV5-6 and TRBJ2-2; D call uncertain. CDR1 SGHDT and CDR2 YYEEEE come from the germline V gene. The CDR3 loop spans 13 amino acids. The V end was cut by 4 bases, the J end by 2 bases, with 6 bases between. CDR3 sequence reads: CASSQDNTGELFF. The CDR3 DNA follows: TGTGCCAGCAGCCAGGACAACACCGGGGAGCTGTTTTTT.

The chain carries TRBV27 and TRBJ2-1, with D maybe TRBD2 (6 bases). V dropped 4 bases and J dropped 9 bases, with 22 bases sitting between them. The germline V gene encodes CDR1 MNHEY and CDR2 SMNVEV (reference sequence). The CDR3 extends over 16 amino acids. As DNA, the CDR3 is TGTGCCAGCAGTTCGAGGGGCCTAGTGGGAGGCGGTGAGCAGTTCTTC. It encodes CASSSRGLVGGGEQFF.

The chain carries TRBV19 and TRBJ2-7; the match to TRBD2 covers 10 bases. This CDR3 comprises 14 residues. V lost 2 bases, J lost 3 bases, and 1 base stayed unmatched. CDR1 LNHDA and CDR2 SQIVND come from the germline V gene (reference sequence). Written as DNA, the CDR3 is TGTGCCAGTAGTATAAGCGGGAGGGTCTACGAGCAGTACTTC. It yields the protein CASSISGRVYEQYF.

This clonotype was picked up many times. The V call is TRBV29-1, the J call TRBJ2-3, with 11 bases fitting TRBD1. The CDR3 is made up of 19 amino acids. Unmatched junction bases numbered 14, after V lost 3 bases and J lost 0 bases. Germline loops: CDR1 SQVTM, CDR2 ANQGSEA. CDR3 DNA: TGCAGCGTTGAGGTCCTTAGGGACAGGGGGTCCCCTAGCACAGATACGCAGTATTTT. As protein: CSVEVLRDRGSPSTDTQYF.